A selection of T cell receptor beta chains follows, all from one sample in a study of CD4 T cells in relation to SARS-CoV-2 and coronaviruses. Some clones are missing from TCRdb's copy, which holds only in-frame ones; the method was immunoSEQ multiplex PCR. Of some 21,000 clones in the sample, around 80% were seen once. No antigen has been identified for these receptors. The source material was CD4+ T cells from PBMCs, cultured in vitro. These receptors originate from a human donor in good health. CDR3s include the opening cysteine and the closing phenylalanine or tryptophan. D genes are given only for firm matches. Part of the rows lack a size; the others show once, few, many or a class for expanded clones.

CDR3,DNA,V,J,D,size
CASSPGVAGRETQYF,TGTGCCAGCAGCCCCGGGGTAGCGGGGAGGGAGACCCAGTACTTC,TRBV6-2/TRBV6-3,TRBJ2-5,TRBD2,.
CASSPRTDTQYF,TGTGCCAGCAGCCCCCGGACAGATACGCAGTATTTT,TRBV12-1,TRBJ2-3,.,.
CATSRSVLRNQPQHF,TGTGCCACCAGCAGATCGGTTTTAAGGAATCAGCCCCAGCATTTT,TRBV15,TRBJ1-5,.,.
CSVGTGGQTEAFF,TGCAGCGTTGGAACAGGGGGTCAGACTGAAGCTTTCTTT,TRBV29-1,TRBJ1-1,TRBD1,.
CASSVLDSPYEQYF,TGTGCCAGCAGCGTTTTGGACAGCCCCTACGAGCAGTACTTC,TRBV9,TRBJ2-7,.,.
CASSQGLATDTQYF,TGTGCCAGCAGCCAAGGGTTGGCGACAGATACGCAGTATTTT,TRBV3-1/TRBV3-2,TRBJ2-3,.,.
CASSGTTNYGYTF,TGTGCCAGCTCTGGGACCACTAACTATGGCTACACCTTC,TRBV18,TRBJ1-2,.,few
CASTIPGGHYGYTF,TGTGCCAGCACCATACCAGGCGGCCACTATGGCTACACCTTC,TRBV6-1,TRBJ1-2,.,.
CASSYYDSGTDTQYF,TGTGCCAGCAGTTACTATGACTCGGGCACAGATACGCAGTATTTT,TRBV2,TRBJ2-3,.,.
CATSIQQGAGQPQHF,TGTGCCACCAGCATCCAACAGGGGGCCGGTCAGCCCCAGCATTTT,TRBV15,TRBJ1-5,TRBD1,.
CASSPPNQANYGYTF,TGTGCCAGCTCACCACCGAATCAGGCTAACTATGGCTACACCTTC,TRBV18,TRBJ1-2,.,few
CASSPLGNTIYF,TGTGCCAGCAGTCCCCTCGGAAACACCATATATTTT,TRBV6-6,TRBJ1-3,.,few
CASSRTILAESNEQFF,TGTGCCAGCTCACGAACGATCCTAGCGGAGTCCAATGAGCAGTTCTTC,TRBV18,TRBJ2-1,TRBD2,.
CASSLDRGSSYEQYF,TGTGCCAGCAGCTTGGACAGGGGCAGCTCCTACGAGCAGTACTTC,TRBV5-4,TRBJ2-7,TRBD1,.
CASSEDRASNNQPQHF,TGTGCCAGCAGCGAAGACAGGGCCTCAAACAATCAGCCCCAGCATTTT,TRBV2,TRBJ1-5,TRBD1,.
CASSQAGDSPLHF,TGCGCCAGCAGCCAAGCAGGGGATTCACCCCTCCACTTT,TRBV4-1,TRBJ1-6,.,.
CSVDGSGGALDTQYF,TGCAGCGTTGATGGTAGCGGGGGGGCTTTAGATACGCAGTATTTT,TRBV29-1,TRBJ2-3,TRBD2,.
CASPGGALSYNEQFF,TGTGCCAGCCCTGGAGGGGCCCTATCCTACAATGAGCAGTTCTTC,TRBV21-1,TRBJ2-1,.,.
CASSYVGGGGETQYF,TGTGCCAGCAGTTACGTAGGAGGGGGTGGAGAGACCCAGTACTTC,TRBV6-6,TRBJ2-5,.,.
CASRGLNTGELFF,TGTGCCAGCAGGGGACTTAACACCGGGGAGCTGTTTTTT,TRBV2,TRBJ2-2,.,.
CASSQDRYRGRDTQYF,TGTGCCAGCAGCCAAGATCGGTACAGGGGGCGAGATACGCAGTATTTT,TRBV14,TRBJ2-3,TRBD1,.
CASSLTSGRARGEQFF,TGCGCCAGCAGCTTGACTAGCGGGAGGGCCCGGGGCGAGCAGTTCTTC,TRBV5-1,TRBJ2-1,TRBD2,.
CASSLSDRVGEQFF,TGTGCCAGCAGCTTATCGGACAGGGTCGGCGAGCAGTTCTTC,TRBV7-2,TRBJ2-1,TRBD1,.
CASSLSVGTSGSGEQYF,TGTGCCAGCAGTTTATCGGTGGGGACTAGCGGGAGCGGTGAGCAGTACTTC,TRBV27,TRBJ2-7,TRBD2,.
CASSRDRGGDEQYF,TGTGCCAGCAGCAGGGACAGGGGGGGGGACGAGCAGTACTTC,TRBV5-8,TRBJ2-7,TRBD1,.
CSVVRLADTDTQYF,TGCAGCGTTGTTAGACTAGCGGACACAGATACGCAGTATTTT,TRBV29-1,TRBJ2-3,TRBD2,.
CASSESIGSDEQFF,TGCGCCAGCAGTGAGTCGATTGGGAGTGATGAGCAGTTCTTC,TRBV10-1,TRBJ2-1,.,.
CASSVGASKNIQYF,TGTGCCAGCAGCGTAGGGGCGTCCAAAAACATTCAGTACTTC,TRBV9,TRBJ2-4,.,.
CASSYSPTVGNTIYF,TGTGCCAGCAGTTACTCCCCGACAGTCGGAAACACCATATATTTT,TRBV6-6,TRBJ1-3,.,few
CASSPAGTSYEQYF,TGCGCCAGCAGCCCCGCCGGGACCTCCTACGAGCAGTACTTC,TRBV5-1,TRBJ2-7,.,.
CASSNEDPLNEQFF,TGTGCCAGCAGTAATGAAGATCCGCTCAATGAGCAGTTCTTC,TRBV5-4,TRBJ2-1,.,.
CASSLPQAFSGNTIYF,TGTGCCAGCAGTTTGCCTCAGGCCTTCTCTGGAAACACCATATATTTT,TRBV28,TRBJ1-3,.,.
CASSQAPEGTGELFF,TGCGCCAGCAGCCAAGCGCCAGAAGGGACCGGGGAGCTGTTTTTT,TRBV4-3,TRBJ2-2,.,.
CASSIMNGLAGGEQFF,TGTGCCAGCAGCATTATGAACGGACTAGCGGGAGGTGAGCAGTTCTTC,TRBV5-8,TRBJ2-1,TRBD2,once
CASSLFLAGSNEQFF,TGTGCCAGCAGCTTGTTTCTAGCGGGATCCAATGAGCAGTTCTTC,TRBV7-2,TRBJ2-1,TRBD2,once
CASSPAQTGWETQYF,TGTGCCAGCAGCCCCGCCCAAACAGGGTGGGAGACCCAGTACTTC,TRBV5-4,TRBJ2-5,.,once
CASSASGYIVAGEGYTF,TGTGCCAGCAGTGCGTCTGGATATATCGTGGCAGGGGAGGGCTACACCTTC,TRBV2,TRBJ1-2,.,.
CASSKPTGAGNSPLHF,TGTGCCAGCAGTAAGCCGACAGGGGCTGGAAATTCACCCCTCCACTTT,TRBV6-2/TRBV6-3,TRBJ1-6,TRBD1,.
CASSWGSGRDEAFF,TGCGCCAGCAGCTGGGGGTCAGGTAGAGATGAAGCTTTCTTT,TRBV5-1,TRBJ1-1,.,once
CASSLTRWGEQYF,TGTGCCAGCAGCTTGACACGGTGGGGGGAGCAGTACTTC,TRBV5-6,TRBJ2-7,.,few
CASSSASTKVDEQFF,TGCGCCAGCAGCTCAGCTAGCACTAAGGTGGATGAGCAGTTCTTC,TRBV5-1,TRBJ2-1,.,.
CASSSGQGASNYGYTF,TGTGCCAGCAGTTCGGGACAGGGGGCGTCAAACTATGGCTACACCTTC,TRBV7-9,TRBJ1-2,TRBD1,.
CASSQSGDSNQPQHF,TGCGCCAGCAGCCAATCAGGGGACAGCAATCAGCCCCAGCATTTT,TRBV5-1,TRBJ1-5,.,.
CASSWGARGYEQYF,TGCGCCAGCAGCTGGGGGGCCAGAGGGTACGAGCAGTACTTC,TRBV5-1,TRBJ2-7,.,.
CASRPAAGELFF,TGTGCCAGCCGACCCGCGGCCGGGGAGCTGTTTTTT,TRBV7-9,TRBJ2-2,.,few
CASSPGWGDIQYF,TGTGCCAGCTCACCAGGATGGGGGGACATTCAGTACTTC,TRBV18,TRBJ2-4,.,once
CASSLDHDKNTEAFF,TGTGCCAGCAGCTTAGATCACGACAAGAACACTGAAGCTTTCTTT,TRBV11-2,TRBJ1-1,.,.
CASSLRLAGGGDEQFF,TGTGCCAGCAGTTTACGACTAGCGGGGGGGGGTGATGAGCAGTTCTTC,TRBV27,TRBJ2-1,TRBD2,.